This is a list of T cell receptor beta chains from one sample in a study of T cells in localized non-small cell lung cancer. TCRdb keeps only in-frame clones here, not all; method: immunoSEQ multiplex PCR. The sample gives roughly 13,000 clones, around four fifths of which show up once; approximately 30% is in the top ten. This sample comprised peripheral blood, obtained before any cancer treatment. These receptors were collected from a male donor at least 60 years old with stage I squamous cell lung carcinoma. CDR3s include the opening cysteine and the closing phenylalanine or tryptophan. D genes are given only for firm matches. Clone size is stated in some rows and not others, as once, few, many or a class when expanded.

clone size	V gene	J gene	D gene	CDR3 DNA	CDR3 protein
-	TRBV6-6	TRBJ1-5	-	TGTGCCAGCAGCCCCACCAGCCTCAATCAGCCCCAGCATTTT	CASSPTSLNQPQHF
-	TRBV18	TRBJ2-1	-	TGTGCCAGCTCACCACCCGGGGGTGAGCAGTTCTTC	CASSPPGGEQFF
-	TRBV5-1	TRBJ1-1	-	TGCGCCAGCAGTGATGAGAACACTGAAGCTTTCTTT	CASSDENTEAFF
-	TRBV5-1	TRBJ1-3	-	TGCGCCAGCAGCTTGGGGGGAGCAGGAAACACCATATATTTT	CASSLGGAGNTIYF
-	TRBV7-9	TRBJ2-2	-	TGTGCCAGCAGTTCTGGGGCAGTAAACACCGGGGAGCTGTTTTTT	CASSSGAVNTGELFF
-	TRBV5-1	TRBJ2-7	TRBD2	TGCGCCAGCAGCTTGACTAGCGGATCCTACGAGCAGTACTTC	CASSLTSGSYEQYF
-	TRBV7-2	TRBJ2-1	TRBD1	TGTGCCAGCAGCCCAGGGACAGGGAGGAACAATGAGCAGTTCTTC	CASSPGTGRNNEQFF
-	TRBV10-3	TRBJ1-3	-	TGTGCCATCAGCCTAGACGGGAGCTCTGGAAACACCATATATTTT	CAISLDGSSGNTIYF
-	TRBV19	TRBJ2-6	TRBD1	TGTGCCAGTAGTCTAAGAACAGGGGGAGAGGCCAACGTCCTGACTTTC	CASSLRTGGEANVLTF
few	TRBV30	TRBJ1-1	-	TGTGCCTGGAGTCCTAATCGGATGAACACTGAAGCTTTCTTT	CAWSPNRMNTEAFF
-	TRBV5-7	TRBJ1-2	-	TGTGCCAGCAGCTTAGGCGACTATGGCTACACCTTC	CASSLGDYGYTF
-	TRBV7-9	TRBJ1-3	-	TGTGCCAGCAGCTATGGACAGGGAAACACCATATATTTT	CASSYGQGNTIYF
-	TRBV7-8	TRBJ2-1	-	TGTGCCAGCAGCGACCGCGGGATCACTGAGCAGTTCTTC	CASSDRGITEQFF
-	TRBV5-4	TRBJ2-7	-	TGTGCCAGCAGCTTTCAGGGGACGCGGGAGCAGTACTTC	CASSFQGTREQYF
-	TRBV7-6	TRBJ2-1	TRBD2	TGTGCCAGCAGCCCCGGCTACCGCGGGAGAGGGAATGAGCAGTTCTTC	CASSPGYRGRGNEQFF
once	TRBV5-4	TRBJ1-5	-	TGTGCCAGCAGCTTGGGAGGGTACGGTCAGCCCCAGCATTTT	CASSLGGYGQPQHF
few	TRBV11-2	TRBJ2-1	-	TGTGCCAGCAGCTTAGTACTTGTGTCAGGGAGAGGCAATGAGCAGTTCTTC	CASSLVLVSGRGNEQFF
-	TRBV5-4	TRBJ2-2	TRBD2	TGTGCCAGCAGCACCAGCGGGAGGCCCGGCGGGGAGCTGTTTTTT	CASSTSGRPGGELFF
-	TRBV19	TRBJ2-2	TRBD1	TGTGCCAGTAGCAAAACCCAAGTAACAGGGGCTTTAAACACCGGGGAGCTGTTTTTT	CASSKTQVTGALNTGELFF
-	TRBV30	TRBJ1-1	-	TGTGCCTGGAGTTCCTACAGGGTCACTGAAGCTTTCTTT	CAWSSYRVTEAFF
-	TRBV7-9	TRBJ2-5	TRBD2	TGTGCCAGCAGCCCCTTCGGGGGGAAAAGAGAGACCCAGTACTTC	CASSPFGGKRETQYF
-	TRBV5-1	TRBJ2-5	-	TGCGCCAGCAGCTTGGGGCGCGGGGAGACCCAGTACTTC	CASSLGRGETQYF